This TCR beta chain appears in the sequencing data of a study of T cells in Graves' hyperthyroidism and ophthalmopathy. Study as a whole: Staff took peripheral blood when the initial diagnosis was made, before any treatment began. Study-wide results and limits: Using 13 V-J features, a model discriminated ophthalmopathy from stable hyperthyroidism. Model-based prediction identified ophthalmopathy a median about 7 months prior to its onset.

This clonotype was detected ten times or more. Its antigen remains unidentified. Researchers took RNA transcripts and amplified the TCR beta CDR3 regions from them. Initially, a first-round RT-PCR of the TCR CDR3 employed the HTBI primer set. Using its own MiXCR run on the multiplex PCR reads, TCRdb lists one record per CDR3 protein. The sample consists of around 560,000 distinct CDR3 sequences, 16% of them appearing once. Between the trimmed V and J ends, which lost 0 bases and 0 bases, there was a span of 17 bases. This CDR3 has 17 residues. CDR1 is GTSNPN, CDR2 SVGIG, per germline (reference sequence).

The chain combines TRBV30 with TRBJ1-1; D might be TRBD1 (5 bases). This receptor was taken from a woman between 18 and 29 years old with Graves' hyperthyroidism. Material: blood. The CDR3 DNA reads TGTGCCTGGAGTGTACCCGGGGCAGGACCCATGAACACTGAAGCTTTCTTT. Its protein product is CAWSVPGAGPMNTEAFF.